This T cell receptor (beta chain) was recorded in a study of T cell responses to AZD1222 COVID-19 vaccine. Concerning this clone itself: Its specificity is not known.

Some clones are missing from TCRdb's copy, which holds only in-frame ones; the method was immunoSEQ multiplex PCR. The repertoire consists of 120,000 to 150,000 clones, with over 80% occurring once and the leading ten covering 2.8%. Study conclusions and caveats: Clonal diversity may have been underestimated, and the donors were mostly white British, with more females than males. Seropositivity was recorded at baseline in only 6 or 7 AZD1222 recipients. None of the repertoires were sampled until the peak T cell response had passed.

CDR3 size: 15 residues. Germline V CDR1 and CDR2: MDHEN, SYDVKM. V dropped 5 bases and J dropped 0; count of bases not matched to a gene: 5. The sequences come from peripheral blood, collected on day 0 of MenACWY control vaccination. This TCR derives from an adult in good health. This chain connects TRBV28 to TRBJ1-1, with TRBD1 matching over 8 bases. CDR3 nucleotides: TGTGCCAGCAGTACCTACAGGGGGGTGAACACTGAAGCTTTCTTT. This translates into CASSTYRGVNTEAFF.